Shown below are 4 T cell receptor beta chains from a single sample sequenced in a study of T cells in Graves' hyperthyroidism and ophthalmopathy. Template material for amplifying TCR beta CDR3 regions consisted of RNA transcripts. A first-round RT-PCR of the TCR CDR3 used the HTBI primer set. TCRdb recomputed calls from the multiplex PCR reads with MiXCR, one row per CDR3 protein. The sample lists fewer than 550,000 distinct CDR3 sequences, roughly 24% occurring once. Sequencing used blood. The receptor source for this set is a woman aged 25-40 years with Graves' ophthalmopathy.

V usage is TRBV6-5 and J usage is TRBJ2-2; 7 bases line up with TRBD2. CDR3 length: 16 amino acids. Germline V gene lookup returns CDR1 MNHEY and CDR2 SVGAGI. Germline trimming cut 2 bases from V and 4 bases from J; bases unmatched to any gene: 7. The CDR3 region is CASSYPGGRGTGELFF. The CDR3 nucleotides are TGTGCCAGCAGTTACCCGGGGGGTCGGGGCACCGGGGAGCTGTTTTTT.

CDR3 in amino acids: CASSLSKGQGNYGYTF. The CDR3 nucleotides read TGTGCCAGCAGTTTAAGTAAAGGACAGGGAAACTATGGCTACACCTTC. This chain uses TRBV12-3 or TRBV12-4 with TRBJ1-2; TRBD1 matches 8 bases. This CDR3 region has 16 residues. V trimming: 2 bases; J trimming: 2 bases; junction bases outside the gene matches: 7.

There are a few counts of this clonotype. J is TRBJ1-6 and V is TRBV3-1; D gene unclear. Germline-derived CDR1 and CDR2 are LGHDT and YNNKEL (reference sequence). The length of the CDR3 is 12 residues. V was clipped by 5 bases and J by 12 bases, with 11 bases between them. The CDR3 loop reads CASSSQLGPLHF. In nucleotides, the CDR3 is TGTGCCAGCAGCTCTCAACTCGGACCCCTCCACTTT.

This clonotype was counted at least ten times. This chain joins TRBV6-2 or TRBV6-3 and TRBJ2-7; 13 nucleotides match TRBD2. V was clipped by 5 bases and J by 1 base; unmatched bases: 14. From germline, CDR1 is MNHEY and CDR2 SVGEGT. The CDR3 sequence is 19 residues long. The CDR3 loop is CASSLTTRLLAGGSYEQYF. Written as DNA, the CDR3 is TGTGCCAGCAGTCTGACGACCCGCTTACTAGCGGGGGGGTCCTACGAGCAGTACTTC.